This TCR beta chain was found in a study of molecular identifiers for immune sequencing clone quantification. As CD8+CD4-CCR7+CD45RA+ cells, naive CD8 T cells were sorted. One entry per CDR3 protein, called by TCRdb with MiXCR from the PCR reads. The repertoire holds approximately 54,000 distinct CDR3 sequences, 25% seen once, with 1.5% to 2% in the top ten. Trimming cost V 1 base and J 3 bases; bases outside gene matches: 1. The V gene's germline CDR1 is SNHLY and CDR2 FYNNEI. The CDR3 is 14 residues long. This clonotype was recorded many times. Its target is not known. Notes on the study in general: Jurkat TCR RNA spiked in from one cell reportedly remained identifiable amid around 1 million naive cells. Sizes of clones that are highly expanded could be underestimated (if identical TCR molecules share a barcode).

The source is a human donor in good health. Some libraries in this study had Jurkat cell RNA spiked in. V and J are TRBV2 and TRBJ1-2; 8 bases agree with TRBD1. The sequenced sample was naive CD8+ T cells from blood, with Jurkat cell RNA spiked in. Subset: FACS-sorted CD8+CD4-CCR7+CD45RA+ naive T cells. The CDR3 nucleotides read TGTGCCAGCAGTGAAGGGACAGGGTACTATGGCTACACCTTC. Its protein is CASSEGTGYYGYTF.